The T cell receptor beta chain under discussion was sequenced for a study of T cell responses to AZD1222 COVID-19 vaccine. Study-wide results and limits: A mostly white British donor set with more females was recruited, and clonal diversity was possibly underestimated. Samples come after the peak T cell response, not at day 14.

CDR1 and CDR2 (germline): MNHNY, SVGAGI (reference sequence). Trimming took 7 bases from V and 1 from J; bases not matched to a gene: 3. The CDR3 runs 13 residues. Clones were read by immunoSEQ multiplex PCR, and TCRdb kept only the in-frame ones, dropping some. Of 68,000 or so clones listed, about nine tenths are singletons. Concerning this clone: The antigen remains unidentified.

This receptor was taken from an adult in good health. The chain has TRBV6-6 and TRBJ1-1; 7 bases align to TRBD1. The source was peripheral blood, collected on day 0 of AZD1222 vaccination. CDR3 coding DNA: TGTGCCAGCATCCGGACAGGGAACACTGAAGCTTTCTTT. As protein: CASIRTGNTEAFF.